This TCR beta chain stems from a study of cytomegalovirus exposure and HLA in healthy donors. This clone has only one observation. Produced via immunoSEQ multiplex PCR; TCRdb's table is partial and in-frame only. The sample has 100,000 to 150,000 clones, 80% to 90% seen once. Germline lookup yields CDR1 MNHNY and CDR2 SVGAGI (reference sequence). The CDR3 extends over 13 amino acids. The ends were cut back, 4 bases at V and 5 bases at J, with 11 bases in the middle. Material: PBMCs. The chain employs TRBV6-6 and TRBJ2-5; D might be TRBD2 (6 bases). The TCR comes from a woman aged 18 to 35 in good health and CMV-seronegative. Written as DNA, the CDR3 is TGTGCCAGCAGTTCGGTTGGGGGGGAGACCCAGTACTTC. Protein product: CASSSVGGETQYF.